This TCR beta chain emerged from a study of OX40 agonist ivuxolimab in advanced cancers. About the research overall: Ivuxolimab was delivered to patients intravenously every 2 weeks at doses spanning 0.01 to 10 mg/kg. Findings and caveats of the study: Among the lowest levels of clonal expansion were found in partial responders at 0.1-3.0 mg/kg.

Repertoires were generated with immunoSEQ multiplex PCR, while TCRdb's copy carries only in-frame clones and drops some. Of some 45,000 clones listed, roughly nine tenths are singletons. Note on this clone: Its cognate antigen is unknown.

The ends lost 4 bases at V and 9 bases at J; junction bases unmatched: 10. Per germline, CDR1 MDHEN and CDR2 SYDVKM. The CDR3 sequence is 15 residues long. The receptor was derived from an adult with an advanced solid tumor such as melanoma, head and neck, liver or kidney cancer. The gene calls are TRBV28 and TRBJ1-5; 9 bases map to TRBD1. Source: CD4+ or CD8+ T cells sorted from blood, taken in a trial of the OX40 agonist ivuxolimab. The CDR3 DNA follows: TGTGCCAGCAGTTCACCAGACAGGGGGGGAATGCCCCAGCATTTT. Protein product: CASSSPDRGGMPQHF.